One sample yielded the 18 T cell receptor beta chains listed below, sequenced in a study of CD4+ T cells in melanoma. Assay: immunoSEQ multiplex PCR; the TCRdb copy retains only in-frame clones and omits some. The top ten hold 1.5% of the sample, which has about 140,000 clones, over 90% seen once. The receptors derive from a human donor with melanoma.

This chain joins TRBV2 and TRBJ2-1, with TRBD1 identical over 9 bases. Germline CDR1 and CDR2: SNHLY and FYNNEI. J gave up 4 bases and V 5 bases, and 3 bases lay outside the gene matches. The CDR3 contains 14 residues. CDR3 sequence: CASSPGTGYNEQFF. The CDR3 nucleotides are TGTGCCAGCAGTCCCGGGACAGGGTACAATGAGCAGTTCTTC.

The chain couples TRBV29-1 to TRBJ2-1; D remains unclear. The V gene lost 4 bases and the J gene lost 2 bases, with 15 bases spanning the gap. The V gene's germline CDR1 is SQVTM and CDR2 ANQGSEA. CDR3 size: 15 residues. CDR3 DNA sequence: TGCAGCGTTGGGGGTCTAAGATATGCCTACAATGAGCAGTTCTTC. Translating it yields CSVGGLRYAYNEQFF.

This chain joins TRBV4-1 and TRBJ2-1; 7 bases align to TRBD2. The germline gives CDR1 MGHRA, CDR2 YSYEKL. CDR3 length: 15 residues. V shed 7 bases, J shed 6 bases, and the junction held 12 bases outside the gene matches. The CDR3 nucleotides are TGCGCCAGCACCTACCTGACGGGGGGATTCAATGAGCAGTTCTTC. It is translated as CASTYLTGGFNEQFF.

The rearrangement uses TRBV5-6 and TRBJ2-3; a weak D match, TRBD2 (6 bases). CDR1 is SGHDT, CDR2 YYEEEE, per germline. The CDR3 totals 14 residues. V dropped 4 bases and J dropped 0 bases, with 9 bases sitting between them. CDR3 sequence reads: CASSRRGSTDTQYF. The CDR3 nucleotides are TGTGCCAGCAGCCGGAGGGGAAGCACAGATACGCAGTATTTT.

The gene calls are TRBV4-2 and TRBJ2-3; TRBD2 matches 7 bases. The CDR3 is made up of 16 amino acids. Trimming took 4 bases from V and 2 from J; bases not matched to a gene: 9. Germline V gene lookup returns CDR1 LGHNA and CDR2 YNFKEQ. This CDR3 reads CASSLVLAEYTDTQYF. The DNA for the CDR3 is TGTGCCAGCAGCCTCGTGCTAGCGGAGTACACAGATACGCAGTATTTT.

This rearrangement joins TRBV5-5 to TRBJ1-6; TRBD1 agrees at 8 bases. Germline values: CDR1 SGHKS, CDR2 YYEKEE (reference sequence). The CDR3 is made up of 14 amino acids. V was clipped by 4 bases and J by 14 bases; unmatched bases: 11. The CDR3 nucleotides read TGTGCCAGCAGCAGGACGGGACAGGTGGGAGCCCTCCACTTT. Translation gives CASSRTGQVGALHF.

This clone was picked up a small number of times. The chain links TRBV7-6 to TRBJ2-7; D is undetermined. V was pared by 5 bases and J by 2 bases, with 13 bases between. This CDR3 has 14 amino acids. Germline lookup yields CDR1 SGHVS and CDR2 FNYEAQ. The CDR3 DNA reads TGTGCCAGCAGCGAAACCGACGGGCCCTACGAGCAGTACTTC. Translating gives CASSETDGPYEQYF.

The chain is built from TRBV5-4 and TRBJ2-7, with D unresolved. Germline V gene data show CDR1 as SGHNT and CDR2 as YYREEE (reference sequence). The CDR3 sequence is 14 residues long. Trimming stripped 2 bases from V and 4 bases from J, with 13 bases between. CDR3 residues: CASSFKDGTYEQYF. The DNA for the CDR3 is TGTGCCAGCAGCTTTAAGGACGGCACTTACGAGCAGTACTTC. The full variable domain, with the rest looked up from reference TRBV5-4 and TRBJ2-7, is ETGVTQSPTHLIKTRGQQVTLRCSSQSGHNTVSWYQQALGQGPQFIFQYYREEENGRGNFPPRFSGLQFPNYSSELNVNALELDDSALYLCASSFKDGTYEQYFGPGTRLTVT.

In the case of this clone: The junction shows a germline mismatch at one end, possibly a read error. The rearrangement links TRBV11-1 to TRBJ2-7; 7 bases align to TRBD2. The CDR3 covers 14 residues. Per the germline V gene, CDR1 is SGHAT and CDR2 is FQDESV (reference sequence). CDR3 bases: TGTGCCAGCAGCCCAAGGGGACTATCCTTCGAGCAGTACTTC. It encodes CASSPRGLSFEQYF.

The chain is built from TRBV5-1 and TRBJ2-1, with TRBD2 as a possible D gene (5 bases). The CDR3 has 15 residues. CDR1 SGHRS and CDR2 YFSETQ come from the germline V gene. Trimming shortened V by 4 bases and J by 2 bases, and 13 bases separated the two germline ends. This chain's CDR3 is CASSPEGVAYNEQFF. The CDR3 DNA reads TGCGCCAGCAGCCCTGAGGGAGTAGCCTACAATGAGCAGTTCTTC.

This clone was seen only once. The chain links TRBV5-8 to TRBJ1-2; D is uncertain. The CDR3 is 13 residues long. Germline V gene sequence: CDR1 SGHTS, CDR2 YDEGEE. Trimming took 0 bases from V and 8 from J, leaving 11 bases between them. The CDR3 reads CASSLVDPLGYTF. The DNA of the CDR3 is TGTGCCAGCAGCTTGGTGGACCCCCTGGGCTACACCTTC.

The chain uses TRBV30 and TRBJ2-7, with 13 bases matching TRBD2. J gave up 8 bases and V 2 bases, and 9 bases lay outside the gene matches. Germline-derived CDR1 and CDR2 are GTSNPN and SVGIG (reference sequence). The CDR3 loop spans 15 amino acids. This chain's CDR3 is CAWSTQGLAGQKQYF. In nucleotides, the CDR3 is TGTGCCTGGAGTACACAGGGACTAGCGGGGCAAAAGCAGTACTTC. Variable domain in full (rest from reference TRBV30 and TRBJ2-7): SQTIHQWPATLVQPVGSPLSLECTVEGTSNPNLYWYRQAAGRGLQLLFYSVGIGQISSEVPQNLSASRPQDRQFILSSKKLLLSDSGFYLCAWSTQGLAGQKQYFGPGTRLTVT.

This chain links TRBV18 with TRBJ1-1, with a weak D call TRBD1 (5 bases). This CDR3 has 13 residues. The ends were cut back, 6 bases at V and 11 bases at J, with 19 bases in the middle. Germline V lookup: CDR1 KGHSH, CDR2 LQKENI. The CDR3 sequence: CASSNQATRGAFF. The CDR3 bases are TGTGCCAGCTCGAACCAGGCGACACGGGGGGCTTTCTTT.

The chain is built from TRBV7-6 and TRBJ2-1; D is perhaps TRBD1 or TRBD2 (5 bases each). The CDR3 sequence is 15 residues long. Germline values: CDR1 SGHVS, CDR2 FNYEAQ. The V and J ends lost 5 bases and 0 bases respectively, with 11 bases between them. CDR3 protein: CASSAREYSYNEQFF. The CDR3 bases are TGTGCCAGCAGCGCCAGGGAGTACTCCTACAATGAGCAGTTCTTC.

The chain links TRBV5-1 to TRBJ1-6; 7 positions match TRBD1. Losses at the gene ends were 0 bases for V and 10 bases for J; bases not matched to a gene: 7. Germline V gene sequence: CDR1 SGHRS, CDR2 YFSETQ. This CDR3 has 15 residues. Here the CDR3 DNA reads TGCGCCAGCAGCTTGGGACAGGGTGTAGGATCACCCCTCCACTTT. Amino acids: CASSLGQGVGSPLHF.

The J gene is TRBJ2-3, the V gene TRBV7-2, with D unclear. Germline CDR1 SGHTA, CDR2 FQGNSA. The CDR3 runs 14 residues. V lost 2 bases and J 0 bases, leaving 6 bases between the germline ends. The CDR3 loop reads CASSLRVSTDTQYF. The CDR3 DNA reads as TGTGCCAGCAGCTTACGGGTCAGCACAGATACGCAGTATTTT. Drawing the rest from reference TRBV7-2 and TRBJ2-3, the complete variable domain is GAGVSQSPSNKVTEKGKDVELRCDPISGHTALYWYRQSLGQGLEFLIYFQGNSAPDKSGLPSDRFSAERTGGSVSTLTIQRTQQEDSAVYLCASSLRVSTDTQYFGPGTRLTVL.

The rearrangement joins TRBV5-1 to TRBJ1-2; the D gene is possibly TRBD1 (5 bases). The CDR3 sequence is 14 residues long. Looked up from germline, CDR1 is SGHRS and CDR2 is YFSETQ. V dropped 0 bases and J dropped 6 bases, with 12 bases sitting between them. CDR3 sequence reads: CASSLVTGENGYTF. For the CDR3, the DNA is TGCGCCAGCAGCTTGGTAACAGGTGAAAATGGCTACACCTTC.

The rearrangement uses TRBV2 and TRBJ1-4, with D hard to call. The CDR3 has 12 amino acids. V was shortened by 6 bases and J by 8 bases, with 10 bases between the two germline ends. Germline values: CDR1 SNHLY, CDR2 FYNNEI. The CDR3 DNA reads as TGTGCCAGCAGGGACCCGCTCGAAAAACTGTTTTTT. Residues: CASRDPLEKLFF.